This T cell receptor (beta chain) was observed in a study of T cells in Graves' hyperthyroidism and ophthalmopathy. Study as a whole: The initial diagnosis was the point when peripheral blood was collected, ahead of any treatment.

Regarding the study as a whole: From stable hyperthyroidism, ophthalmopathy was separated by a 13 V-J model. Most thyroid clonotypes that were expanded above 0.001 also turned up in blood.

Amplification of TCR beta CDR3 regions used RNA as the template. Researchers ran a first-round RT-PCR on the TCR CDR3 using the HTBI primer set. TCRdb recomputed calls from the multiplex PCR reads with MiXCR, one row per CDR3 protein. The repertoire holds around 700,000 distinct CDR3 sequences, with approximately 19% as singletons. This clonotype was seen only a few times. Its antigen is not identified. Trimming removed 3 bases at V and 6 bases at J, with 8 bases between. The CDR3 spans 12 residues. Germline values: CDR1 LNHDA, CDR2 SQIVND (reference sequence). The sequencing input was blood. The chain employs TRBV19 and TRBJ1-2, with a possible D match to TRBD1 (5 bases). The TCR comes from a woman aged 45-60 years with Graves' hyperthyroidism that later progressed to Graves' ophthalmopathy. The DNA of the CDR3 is TGTGCCAGTAGTATTGGCAGGGATGGCTACACCTTC. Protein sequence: CASSIGRDGYTF.